Listed below are T cell receptor beta chains from one sample, sequenced in a study of T cells expressing NK-cell markers. TCRdb re-analyzed the 5' RACE reads; it lists each CDR3 protein once, without DNA. The sample totals 350,000 to 500,000 distinct CDR3 sequences. The sequenced sample consisted of blood T cells: a sorted CD56 or NKG2C T cell subset, CD4+ or CD8+ T cells, or bulk PBMC T cells (not recorded which). Every receptor here comes from a woman between 18 and 69 years old in good health. The CDR3 runs from the conserved cysteine through the conserved F or W.

j_call cdr3_length v_call cdr3_aa
TRBJ1-4 15 TRBV20-1 CSATLAVATNEKLFF
TRBJ2-1 15 TRBV5-4 CASIQDPSSYNEQFF
TRBJ2-7 13 TRBV20-1 CSARDPTNFEQYF
TRBJ1-1 14 TRBV20-1 CSATNRGMNTEAFF
TRBJ2-5 14 TRBV5-1 CASSWALAEETQYF
TRBJ2-3 12 TRBV7-2 CASNHHTDTQYF
TRBJ1-1 14 TRBV19 CASSILSRDTEAFF
TRBJ2-1 15 TRBV6-5 CASSYVGQGYNEQFF
TRBJ1-1 14 TRBV6-1 CASSTGQGAAEAFF
TRBJ2-1 13 TRBV5-6 CASSSSGGSNQFF
TRBJ2-3 14 TRBV4-1 CASKGAGASDTQYF
TRBJ1-5 13 TRBV12-3/TRBV12-4 CASSPTGHQPQHF
TRBJ1-2 16 TRBV7-9 CASSQMRTGADYGYTF
TRBJ1-1 16 TRBV5-5 CASSADSYTEGTEAFF
TRBJ2-2 14 TRBV12-3/TRBV12-4 CASSSLLGSGELFF
TRBJ2-3 15 TRBV6-1 CASRQIAGGTDTQYF
TRBJ1-3 14 TRBV4-3 CASSQDRAGNTIYF
TRBJ1-5 13 TRBV7-8 CASSSRGGMAQHF
TRBJ2-7 16 TRBV10-3 CATQSSGSIGSSEQYF
TRBJ1-5 14 TRBV6-2/TRBV6-3 CASSWTRFNQPQHF
TRBJ2-3 13 TRBV7-9 CASSSQPIDTQYF
TRBJ2-5 14 TRBV20-1 CSASGGLTQETQYF
TRBJ2-3 16 TRBV20-1 CSATSLADHEPDTQYF
TRBJ1-1 18 TRBV4-3 CASSQPLMEFGVDTEAFF
TRBJ2-3 17 TRBV19 CASSRGSGQTHTDTQYF
TRBJ2-5 18 TRBV6-5 CASSYPWRGRLGHETQYF
TRBJ2-5 14 TRBV25-1 CASSVRVAQETQYF
TRBJ2-3 15 TRBV5-1 CASSLESIAIDTQYF
TRBJ2-5 17 TRBV14 CASSQRRPGWAGETQYF
TRBJ1-5 15 TRBV7-8 CASSSDRDVGQPQHF
TRBJ2-7 13 TRBV24-1 CATNSGSTYEQYF
TRBJ2-3 14 TRBV9 CARRPGPTTDTQYF
TRBJ1-1 16 TRBV11-2 CASSLGRGQRNTEAFF